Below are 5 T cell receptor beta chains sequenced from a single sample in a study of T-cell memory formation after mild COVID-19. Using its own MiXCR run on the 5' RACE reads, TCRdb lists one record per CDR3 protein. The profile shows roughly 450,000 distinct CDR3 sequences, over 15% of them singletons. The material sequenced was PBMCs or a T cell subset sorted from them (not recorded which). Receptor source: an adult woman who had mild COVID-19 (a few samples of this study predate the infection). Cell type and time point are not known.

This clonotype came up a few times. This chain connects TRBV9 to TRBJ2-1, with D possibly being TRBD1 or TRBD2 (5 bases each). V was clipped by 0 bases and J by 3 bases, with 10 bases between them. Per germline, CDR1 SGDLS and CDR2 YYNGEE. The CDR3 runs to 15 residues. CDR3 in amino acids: CASSVAAGGYNEQFF. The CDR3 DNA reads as TGTGCCAGCAGCGTAGCGGCTGGGGGCTACAATGAGCAGTTCTTC.

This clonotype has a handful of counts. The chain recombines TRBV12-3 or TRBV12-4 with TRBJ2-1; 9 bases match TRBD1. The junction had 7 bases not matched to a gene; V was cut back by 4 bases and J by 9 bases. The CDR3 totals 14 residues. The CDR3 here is CASSSYRGQGEQFF. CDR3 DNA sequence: TGTGCCAGCAGTTCCTACAGGGGGCAAGGTGAGCAGTTCTTC.

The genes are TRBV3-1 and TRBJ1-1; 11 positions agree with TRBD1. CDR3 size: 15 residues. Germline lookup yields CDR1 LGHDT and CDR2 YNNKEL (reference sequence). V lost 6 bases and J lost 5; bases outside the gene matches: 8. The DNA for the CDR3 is TGTGCCAGCAGTCCTCGGACAGGGGGCTGGACTGAAGCTTTCTTT. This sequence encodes CASSPRTGGWTEAFF.

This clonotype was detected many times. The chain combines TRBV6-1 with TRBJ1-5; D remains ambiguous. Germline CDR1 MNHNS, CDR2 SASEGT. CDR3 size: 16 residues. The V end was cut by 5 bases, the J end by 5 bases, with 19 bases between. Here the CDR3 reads CASSFPDVGSDQPQHF. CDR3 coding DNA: TGTGCCAGCAGTTTTCCCGATGTAGGGTCAGATCAGCCCCAGCATTTT.

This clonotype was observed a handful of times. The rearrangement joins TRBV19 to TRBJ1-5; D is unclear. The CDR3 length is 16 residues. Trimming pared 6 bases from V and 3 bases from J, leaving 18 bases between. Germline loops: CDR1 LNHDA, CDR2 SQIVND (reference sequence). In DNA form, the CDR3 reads TGTGCCAGTAGGAACTCCGTGTCAGGAGACAATCAGCCCCAGCATTTT. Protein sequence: CASRNSVSGDNQPQHF.